This entry is about one TCR beta chain. Its antigen has not been determined. No quality values exist for individual bases; no much larger clone is one base distant. These data originate in a study of T cell responses to AZD1222 COVID-19 vaccine (dated by TCRdb to the early 2020s). In terms of the full investigation: A total of 230 to 250 trial participants underwent TCR sequencing, of whom roughly 210 had received two doses of AZD1222 and roughly 26 had received two doses of the MenACWY control vaccine. Trial participants were enrolled into age subgroups of 18-55, 56-69 and 70-plus years, which contained 148, 28 and 57 TCR-sequenced participants, respectively.

V has 6 bases trimmed and J has 4 bases trimmed; junction bases matching no gene number 4. CDR1 MDHEN and CDR2 SYDVKM are derived from the germline V gene. The CDR3 starts with the cysteine, ends with the phenylalanine, and has 14 residues. Just CDR3 DNA is preserved here, 42 bases in frame from base 1. The intended sense of this specimen's time point label: baseline before first vaccination. Sample treatment or condition, as interpreted from the label and publication: meningococcal conjugate vaccine given as trial control. The vaccinee samples were drawn from two UK trials, COV001 and COV002, one of which was a single-blind randomized controlled phase 2/3 trial testing AZD1222 (ChAdOx1 nCoV-19) in healthy adults. For TCRbeta chain sequencing, PBMC samples from trial participants were taken at day 0 and at day 28 after the second dose. The CDR3 regions of human TCRbeta chains were subjected to immunosequencing. Per the authors' processing: Repertoire TCRs were checked for matches against a reference library of SARS-CoV-2-specific TCRs that had been generated using the MIRA antigen-specificity platform. Breadth meant the fraction of unique TCRs that were SARS-CoV-2-associated, whereas depth meant the fraction of total T cells that were SARS-CoV-2-associated. Using the MIRA data, each spike-specific TCR was mapped to the spike region that the TCR reacts to and placed in a CD4 or CD8 class. Log10-transformed breadth and depth values were compared by one-way ANOVA with Sidak's multiple comparisons tests. TCRdb retrieved this table from immuneACCESS and kept in-frame rearrangements only. Not all clones are present; in checked studies, unresolved V genes account for under half, and no reason is known for the remainder. For V, J and clone size, that table is used; D and trimming come from the DNA. The table for this sample lists 150,000 to 180,000 clones; around 85% of them were counted only once. The biggest ten clones account for 5.5% to 6% of the sample.

Overall study results and their limits: Because no day 14 peak-response samples were available, repertoires were characterized only after the peak T cell response. The 56-69-year group was small, and its depth increase did not reach significance, likely because of low power. Only a handful of AZD1222 recipients were SARS-CoV-2 seropositive at baseline, limiting conclusions about previously exposed vaccinees. CD4 TCRs associated with the vaccine covered the entire spike protein, and the dominant responses were in regions 160-218 and 743-854. After two AZD1222 doses, both the breadth and the depth of spike-specific TCRs were significantly higher than at day 0 and than in MenACWY recipients. Participants were mostly white British, with more females than males. The authors suggested clonal diversity may have been underestimated. Epitopes outside the regions mutated in the B.1.351 and B.1.1.7 variants were reportedly recognized by nearly half of the unique spike-specific TCRs.

The sample here was peripheral blood, taken on day 0 of MenACWY control vaccination. The rearrangement combines TRBV28 with TRBJ1-5, with 9 central nucleotides matching TRBD1. This sequence was found in an adult in good health. This receptor has the CDR3 CASRSDRGNQPQHF. The DNA sequence follows: TGTGCCAGCAGGTCCGACAGGGGGAATCAGCCCCAGCATTTT. The full variable domain, completed from the reference TRBV28 and TRBJ1-5 proteins outside the CDR3, reads DVKVTQSSRYLVKRTGEKVFLECVQDMDHENMFWYRQDPGLGLRLIYFSYDVKMKEKGDIPEGYSVSREKKERFSLILESASTNQTSMYLCASRSDRGNQPQHFGDGTRLSIL.